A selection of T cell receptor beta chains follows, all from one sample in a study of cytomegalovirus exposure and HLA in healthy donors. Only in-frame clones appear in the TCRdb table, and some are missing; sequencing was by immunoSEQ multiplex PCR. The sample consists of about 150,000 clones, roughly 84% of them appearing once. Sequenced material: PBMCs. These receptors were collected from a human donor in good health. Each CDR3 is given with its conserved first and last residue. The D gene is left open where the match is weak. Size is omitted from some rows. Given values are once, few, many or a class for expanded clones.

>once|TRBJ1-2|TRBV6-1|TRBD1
CASSIQGGYTF
TGTGCCAGCAGTATACAGGGGGGCTACACCTTC
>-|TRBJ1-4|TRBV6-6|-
CANSQDANEKLFF
TGTGCCAACTCACAGGATGCTAATGAAAAACTGTTTTTT
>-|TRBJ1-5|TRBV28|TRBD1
CASSKTGNQPQHF
TGTGCCAGCAGTAAGACAGGGAATCAGCCCCAGCATTTT
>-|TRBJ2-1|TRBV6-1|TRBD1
CASSEYGTVNNEQFF
TGTGCCAGCTCCGAATACGGGACAGTAAACAATGAGCAGTTCTTC
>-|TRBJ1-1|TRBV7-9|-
CASSLGPRAFF
TGTGCCAGCAGCTTAGGGCCCAGAGCTTTCTTT
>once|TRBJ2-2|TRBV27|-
CASSSSGELRYRGAVLELFF
TGTGCCAGCAGTTCCTCGGGGGAATTACGATACCGGGGAGCGGTCTTGGAGCTGTTTTTT
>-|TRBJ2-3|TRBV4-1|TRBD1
CASNPRLTGASAITDTQYF
TGCGCCAGCAACCCAAGATTGACAGGGGCTTCCGCAATCACAGATACGCAGTATTTT
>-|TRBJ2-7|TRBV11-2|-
CASSFGASYEQYF
TGTGCCAGCAGCTTCGGAGCCTCCTACGAGCAGTACTTC
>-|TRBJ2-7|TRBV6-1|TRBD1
CASSSGTGTYEQYF
TGTGCCAGCAGTTCCGGGACAGGAACCTACGAGCAGTACTTC
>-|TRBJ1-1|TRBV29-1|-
CSVEDRRGNTEAFF
TGCAGCGTTGAAGATCGAAGGGGAAACACTGAAGCTTTCTTT
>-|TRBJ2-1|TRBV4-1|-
CASKGSYVGNEQFF
TGCGCCAGCAAAGGGAGTTATGTGGGCAATGAGCAGTTCTTC
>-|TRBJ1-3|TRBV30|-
CAWRDTGISGNTIYF
TGTGCCTGGAGGGACACAGGTATCTCTGGAAACACCATATATTTT
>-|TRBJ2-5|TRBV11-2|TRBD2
CASSLDTQASGPRRGETQYF
TGTGCCAGCAGCTTAGATACCCAGGCTAGCGGGCCCCGGCGGGGAGAGACCCAGTACTTC
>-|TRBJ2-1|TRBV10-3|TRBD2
CAIKEGLAEYNEQFF
TGTGCCATCAAGGAGGGACTAGCGGAGTACAATGAGCAGTTCTTC
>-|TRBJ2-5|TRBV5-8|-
CASSLAGDGETQYF
TGTGCCAGCAGCTTGGCAGGGGATGGGGAGACCCAGTACTTC